The 2 T cell receptor beta chains listed next were all sequenced from one sample in a study of T cell changes during pregnancy in multiple sclerosis. TCRdb's copy holds only in-frame clones and misses some; the assay was immunoSEQ multiplex PCR. The sample has about 27,000 clones; roughly 89% are singletons. Here the sequenced sample was CD8+ T cells from peripheral blood mononuclear cells, taken in the second trimester of pregnancy. These receptors were collected from a female donor with multiple sclerosis, enrolled in a pregnancy study.

The chain recombines TRBV28 with TRBJ2-1, with 10 bases matching TRBD2. This CDR3 is 14 amino acids long. CDR1 is MDHEN, CDR2 SYDVKM, per germline. With 7 bases clipped from V and 8 bases from J, the junction kept 8 bases outside the gene matches. The CDR3 DNA follows: TGTGCCAGCACCATAGCGGGAGGTACGGATGAGCAGTTCTTC. It translates to CASTIAGGTDEQFF.

The J gene is TRBJ2-1, the V gene TRBV11-1; 8 bases match TRBD1. This CDR3 contains 13 residues. The V and J ends lost 5 bases and 8 bases, in that order; junction bases with no gene match: 5. Germline assignment: CDR1 SGHAT and CDR2 FQDESV (reference sequence). In nucleotides, the CDR3 is TGTGCCAGCAGCCCTGACAGGGGAGATGAGCAGTTCTTC. Protein: CASSPDRGDEQFF.